This T cell receptor (beta chain) was sequenced for a study of blood T cell repertoires in COVID-19. As for the study in general: Samples of COVID-19 (acute and convalescent) were obtained from the United States, Italy and Spain.

Original processing methods: Nucleated cell counts were estimated from reference gene primer amplification. Assay used: immunoSEQ multiplex PCR; TCRdb lists only in-frame clones, some missing. The D gene and trimming were derived from the DNA, and the V and J assignments and clone size from that table. The sample holds under 250,000 clones, 87% seen once. V was clipped by 7 bases and J by 6 bases; unmatched bases: 9. The CDR3 contains 14 residues. Germline V gene lookup returns CDR1 KGHDR and CDR2 SFDVKD. Sequencing was done on a sample of peripheral blood. This TCR derives from a man younger than 35 with active or convalescent COVID-19. The V call is TRBV24-1, the J call TRBJ2-3; TRBD1 matches at 7 bases. The DNA of the CDR3 is TGTGCCACCAGCCGAACAGGGGCGGCGGATACGCAGTATTTT. Encoded protein: CATSRTGAADTQYF.